What follows are 20 T cell receptor beta chains derived from one specimen sequenced in a study of cytomegalovirus exposure and HLA in healthy donors. Both 60 Vbeta primers and 13 Jbeta primers went into the PCR. Here immunoSEQ multiplex PCR was the method, and the copy in TCRdb shows in-frame clones only, minus some. The table lists under 200,000 clones, roughly 75% of them singletons. The sample taken for sequencing was PBMCs. The receptor source for this set is a man between 18 and 29 years old in good health and CMV-seronegative.

The rearrangement uses TRBV21-1 and TRBJ2-7; the table's D gene call, TRBD2, was not cross checked with the DNA. TRBV21-1 is flagged as a pseudogene. The CDR3 runs 17 residues. The CDR3 region is CASRGLAAYQISYEQYF. DNA of the CDR3: TGTGCCAGCAGGGGACTAGCGGCCTATCAGATCTCCTACGAGCAGTACTTC.

In its sample, this clone was seen once. The CDR3 sequence is CASRLPSQLAGGDTQYF. CDR3 nucleotides: TGTGCCAGCAGGCTCCCTAGTCAGCTAGCGGGAGGAGATACGCAGTATTTT. This chain links TRBV25-1 with TRBJ2-3; 11 bases map to TRBD2. With V trimmed by 6 bases and J by 5 bases, 13 bases remained unmatched. The CDR3 covers 17 residues. Germline values: CDR1 MGHDK, CDR2 SYGVNS.

For this clone: Other DNA sequences in this specimen translate into the identical CDR3. This chain connects TRBV2 to TRBJ2-1; TRBD2 matches at 13 bases. Per germline, CDR1 SNHLY and CDR2 FYNNEI. The J segment lost 4 bases and the V segment lost 6 bases, leaving 3 bases of the junction unmatched. CDR3 length equals 15 residues. CDR3 bases: TGTGCCAGCAGCGGACTAGCGGGAGATTACAATGAGCAGTTCTTC. Its translation is CASSGLAGDYNEQFF.

This clone was counted between two and nine times. The chain employs TRBV28 and TRBJ1-4, with TRBD1 matching 9 bases. The germline V gene has CDR1 MDHEN and CDR2 SYDVKM. There are 15 residues in the CDR3. The V gene end was trimmed by 9 bases and the J gene end by 2 bases; junction bases not matched to a gene: 7. Here the CDR3 reads CASANGQGTNEKLFF. The CDR3 DNA reads TGTGCCAGTGCCAATGGACAGGGGACTAATGAAAAACTGTTTTTT. The entire variable domain, with the rest obtained from reference TRBV28 and TRBJ1-4, is as follows: DVKVTQSSRYLVKRTGEKVFLECVQDMDHENMFWYRQDPGLGLRLIYFSYDVKMKEKGDIPEGYSVSREKKERFSLILESASTNQTSMYLCASANGQGTNEKLFFGSGTQLSVL.

V usage is TRBV27 and J usage is TRBJ1-5; D unclear. CDR1 and CDR2 (germline): MNHEY, SMNVEV (reference sequence). V gave up 0 bases and J gave up 1 base, with 4 bases separating them. This CDR3 region has 14 residues. The CDR3 spells CASSLSASNQPQHF. CDR3 DNA sequence: TGTGCCAGCAGTTTATCAGCCAGCAATCAGCCCCAGCATTTT.

This clone has only a few counts. The rearrangement links TRBV5-6 to TRBJ1-4; D is perhaps TRBD1 (6 bases). The V and J ends lost 4 bases and 5 bases respectively, with 15 bases between them. CDR3 length: 15 amino acids. Germline V gene lookup returns CDR1 SGHDT and CDR2 YYEEEE. In DNA, the CDR3 is TGTGCCAGCAGCATCAGAGTAGGACAGAATGAAAAACTGTTTTTT. Protein sequence: CASSIRVGQNEKLFF.

As regards this clone: The junction and the germline gene differ at one end; a read error may be behind it. V and J are TRBV7-9 and TRBJ2-3; possibly TRBD2 for D (5 bases). The CDR3 consists of 18 residues. Germline V lookup: CDR1 SEHNR, CDR2 FQNEAQ (reference sequence). CDR3 nucleotides: TGTTCCAGCCCTCTCACGGGGAGAATTTTTTCTAGCACAGATACGCAGTATTTT. It specifies CSSPLTGRIFSSTDTQYF.

This rearrangement joins TRBV6-1 to TRBJ2-1, with TRBD2 matching over 11 bases. Looked up from germline, CDR1 is MNHNS and CDR2 is SASEGT. V gave up 6 bases and J gave up 9 bases; unmatched junction bases: 7. This CDR3 spans 14 amino acids. CDR3 sequence: CASRGLAGYIEQFF. CDR3 DNA sequence: TGTGCCAGCAGAGGACTAGCGGGCTATATTGAGCAGTTCTTC.

This chain connects TRBV5-1 to TRBJ2-7, with D tentatively TRBD1 (6 bases). The CDR3 loop spans 14 amino acids. With 0 bases removed from V and 7 bases from J, the gap between germline ends came to 14 bases. Germline values: CDR1 SGHRS, CDR2 YFSETQ. Written as DNA, the CDR3 is TGCGCCAGCAGCTTGGGGGGGCCCGTCGGGGAGCAGTACTTC. This encodes CASSLGGPVGEQYF.

In this sample, this clone turned up a few times. The chain couples TRBV5-8 to TRBJ1-5; D not certain. The germline V gene has CDR1 SGHTS and CDR2 YDEGEE. The CDR3 is 16 residues long. Trimming cost V 0 bases and J 2 bases, with 12 bases left between them. The CDR3 protein is CASSLGGGRRNQPQHF. The CDR3 DNA reads as TGTGCCAGCAGCTTGGGAGGAGGGAGGCGCAATCAGCCCCAGCATTTT.

Written as DNA, the CDR3 is TGTGCCATCTCCTATTATAGCAATCAGCCCCAGCATTTT. Protein: CAISYYSNQPQHF. The rearrangement links TRBV10-3 to TRBJ1-5; D is uncertain. V lost 8 bases and J 0 bases, leaving 8 bases between the germline ends. There are 13 residues in the CDR3. Germline CDR1 and CDR2: ENHRY and SYGVKD.

This clone has just one count. The V gene is TRBV6-1, the J gene TRBJ2-3, with 7 bases identical to TRBD1. Germline assignment: CDR1 MNHNS and CDR2 SASEGT. This CDR3 comprises 15 residues. V dropped 2 bases and J dropped 6; count of bases not matched to a gene: 8. CDR3 sequence (DNA): TGTGCCAGCAGTGAACCGAGACAGGGAATTGATACGCAGTATTTT. It codes for CASSEPRQGIDTQYF.

This chain connects TRBV10-2 to TRBJ2-1, with TRBD2 matching 8 bases. This CDR3 region has 14 residues. Per germline, CDR1 WSHSY and CDR2 SAAADI. With V trimmed by 7 bases and J by 8 bases, 10 bases remained unmatched. The CDR3 loop reads CASKVGRALDEQFF. The CDR3 coding sequence is TGCGCCAGCAAGGTCGGGAGGGCCCTGGATGAGCAGTTCTTC.

The rearrangement links TRBV27 to TRBJ2-2; D unclear. Looked up from germline, CDR1 is MNHEY and CDR2 is SMNVEV (reference sequence). The CDR3 sequence is 14 residues long. V was pared by 3 bases and J by 7 bases, with 12 bases between. The CDR3 coding sequence is TGTGCCAGCAGTTTCCTCCTGTCGGGCGGGGAGCTGTTTTTT. The encoded protein is CASSFLLSGGELFF.

The genes are TRBV2 and TRBJ2-1, with 12 bases aligning to TRBD2. V lost 11 bases and J lost 7; bases outside the gene matches: 9. Germline CDR1 and CDR2: SNHLY and FYNNEI. This CDR3 comprises 14 residues. The chain's CDR3 is CAGTTSGRPNEQFF. CDR3 coding DNA: TGTGCCGGGACCACTAGCGGGAGGCCAAATGAGCAGTTCTTC.

CDR3 DNA: TGTGCCATTAGTAGGGGAAGCCAGCCCCAGCATTTT. Translating it yields CAISRGSQPQHF. The gene calls are TRBV10-3 and TRBJ1-5, with a tentative D call TRBD1 (5 bases). This CDR3 region has 12 residues. Germline V gene lookup returns CDR1 ENHRY and CDR2 SYGVKD. The V end was cut by 9 bases, the J end by 7 bases, with 13 bases between.

The rearrangement uses TRBV15 and TRBJ1-5, with 10 positions matching TRBD1. Germline V gene lookup returns CDR1 LNHNV and CDR2 YYDKDF (reference sequence). With V trimmed by 6 bases and J by 7 bases, 9 bases remained unmatched. The CDR3 contains 15 residues. CDR3 protein: CATSRQGAEEQPQHF. The CDR3 region has the DNA TGTGCCACCAGTAGACAGGGGGCCGAAGAACAGCCCCAGCATTTT.

The chain joins TRBV6-5 to TRBJ2-7, with D possibly matching TRBD1 (6 bases). From germline, CDR1 is MNHEY and CDR2 SVGAGI. The CDR3 has 14 residues. V was cut by 2 bases and J by 3 bases, with 11 bases left in between. CDR3 sequence (DNA): TGTGCCAGCAGTTACGGGGCCAGGGGCTACGAGCAGTACTTC. It encodes CASSYGARGYEQYF.

The chain uses TRBV10-3 and TRBJ2-7; 9 positions agree with TRBD1. The V and J ends lost 3 bases and 1 base, in that order; junction bases with no gene match: 1. Germline values: CDR1 ENHRY, CDR2 SYGVKD. This CDR3 is built from 14 residues. The CDR3 DNA reads TGTGCCATCAGTGAACAGGGGGCGTCCTACGAGCAGTACTTC. Residues: CAISEQGASYEQYF.

The chain recombines TRBV7-2 with TRBJ2-7, with D possibly matching TRBD2 (6 bases). Per germline, CDR1 SGHTA and CDR2 FQGNSA. The CDR3 extends over 14 amino acids. The ends were cut back, 4 bases at V and 3 bases at J, with 13 bases in the middle. The DNA of the CDR3 is TGTGCCAGCAGCTCCGGGACTGCCAACTACGAGCAGTACTTC. Its translation: CASSSGTANYEQYF.